The 10 T cell receptor beta chains below all came from one sample that was sequenced in a study of T cell clones after liver transplantation. Their cognate antigens are unknown. Only in-frame clones appear in the TCRdb table, and some are missing; sequencing was by immunoSEQ multiplex PCR. The table lists around 5,600 clones, about 30% of them singletons. TCRbeta sequences of proliferating CFSE-low MLR cells were labeled alloreactive. Sequenced sample: CD4+ T cells from cultured PBMCs. All receptors come from a human patient who received a liver transplant. T cells may partly derive from the graft donor.

The rearrangement uses TRBV29-1 and TRBJ2-7; D gene ambiguous. The V end was cut by 4 bases, the J end by 2 bases, with 9 bases between. Germline V lookup: CDR1 SQVTM, CDR2 ANQGSEA. This CDR3 has 12 residues. The CDR3 nucleotides are TGCAGCGTTGGTCACGACCCCTACGAGCAGTACTTC. Its protein is CSVGHDPYEQYF.

V and J are TRBV7-2 and TRBJ2-7; D not resolved. V lost 3 bases and J lost 7, with 10 bases in between. The CDR3 contains 12 residues. Germline V gives CDR1 SGHTA, CDR2 FQGNSA. This chain's CDR3 is CASSFETWEQYF. The CDR3 DNA is TGTGCCAGCAGCTTTGAAACGTGGGAGCAGTACTTC.

The genes are TRBV6-1 and TRBJ2-1; 9 positions agree with TRBD2. The CDR3 runs 18 residues. Germline CDR1 MNHNS, CDR2 SASEGT. Trimming cost V 2 bases and J 2 bases; bases outside gene matches: 10. CDR3 DNA: TGTGCCAGCAGTGAATTAGGTAGCGGGAGTCGGGCCTACAATGAGCAGTTCTTC. It codes for CASSELGSGSRAYNEQFF.

This clone has a handful of counts. The rearrangement uses TRBV29-1 and TRBJ1-1; perhaps TRBD1 as D (5 bases). Trimming left V 4 bases short and J 0 bases short, with 15 bases between. The CDR3 extends over 15 amino acids. CDR1 is SQVTM, CDR2 ANQGSEA, per germline. This CDR3 reads CSVATGWGMNTEAFF. For the CDR3, the DNA is TGCAGCGTTGCGACTGGTTGGGGCATGAACACTGAAGCTTTCTTT. The full variable domain, with the rest looked up from reference TRBV29-1 and TRBJ1-1, is SAVISQKPSRDICQRGTSLTIQCQVDSQVTMMFWYRQQPGQSLTLIATANQGSEATYESGFVIDKFPISRPNLTFSTLTVSNMSPEDSSIYLCSVATGWGMNTEAFFGQGTRLTVV.

The J gene is TRBJ1-5, the V gene TRBV2, with D perhaps TRBD1 (6 bases). Germline assignment: CDR1 SNHLY and CDR2 FYNNEI. The CDR3 is made up of 14 amino acids. Trimming pared 4 bases from V and 3 bases from J, leaving 10 bases between. The CDR3 loop reads CASSGQGINQPQHF. CDR3 coding DNA: TGTGCCAGCAGTGGTCAGGGGATCAATCAGCCCCAGCATTTT.

The V and J genes are TRBV23-1 and TRBJ1-3; TRBD1 might be the D (5 bases). TRBV23-1 carries the ORF label, with uncertain function. V was pared by 0 bases and J by 4 bases, with 16 bases between. The CDR3 runs 17 residues. The CDR3 region is CASSQSGEGTVGNTIYF. CDR3 DNA sequence: TGCGCCAGCAGTCAATCGGGGGAAGGGACCGTGGGAAACACCATATATTTT.

The CDR3 is CASSLMGRRTSYEQYF. CDR3 in DNA: TGTGCCAGCAGCTTGATGGGAAGACGGACGTCCTACGAGCAGTACTTC. This chain links TRBV11-2 with TRBJ2-7; D is undetermined. Trimming took 3 bases from V and 1 from J, leaving 16 bases between them. Per germline, CDR1 SGHAT and CDR2 FQNNGV. This CDR3 is 16 amino acids long.

This clone appeared a few times. The rearrangement links TRBV23-1 to TRBJ2-4; unclear D gene. TRBV23-1 is reported as an ORF; its role is uncertain. V was clipped by 8 bases and J by 0 bases, with 17 bases between them. This CDR3 has 16 amino acids. CDR3 nucleotide sequence: TGCGCCAGCTCCCTCCCCGGCGGCGTAGCCAAAAACATTCAGTACTTC. This sequence encodes CASSLPGGVAKNIQYF.

This clone was detected only a few times. The chain combines TRBV5-1 with TRBJ2-7, with D unclear. Germline V lookup: CDR1 SGHRS, CDR2 YFSETQ. The V and J ends lost 4 bases and 4 bases respectively, with 12 bases between them. The CDR3 is made up of 13 amino acids. CDR3 sequence reads: CASSTTGVYEQYF. The CDR3 DNA is TGCGCCAGCAGCACTACTGGGGTTTACGAGCAGTACTTC.

Points on this clone: A far more abundant clone sits one base away, making this likely a read error. The chain recombines TRBV7-9 with TRBJ1-5; D is uncertain. The germline CDR1 and CDR2 sequences are SEHNR and FQNEAQ (reference sequence). There are 13 residues in the CDR3. With 5 bases removed from V and 5 bases from J, the gap between germline ends came to 10 bases. The chain's CDR3 is CASSRTAYQPQHF. The DNA of the CDR3 is TGTGCCAGCAGCCGGACCGCTTATCAGCCCCAGCATTTT.